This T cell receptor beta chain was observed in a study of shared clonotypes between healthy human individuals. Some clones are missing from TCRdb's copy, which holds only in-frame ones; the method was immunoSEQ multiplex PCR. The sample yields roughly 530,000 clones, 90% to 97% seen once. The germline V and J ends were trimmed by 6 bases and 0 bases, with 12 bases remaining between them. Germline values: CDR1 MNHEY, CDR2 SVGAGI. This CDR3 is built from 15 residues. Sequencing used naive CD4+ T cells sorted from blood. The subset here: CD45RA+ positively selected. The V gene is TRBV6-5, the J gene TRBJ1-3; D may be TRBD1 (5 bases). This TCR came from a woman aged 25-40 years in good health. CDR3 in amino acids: CASSPSGRSGNTIYF. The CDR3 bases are TGTGCCAGCAGCCCCTCGGGACGCTCTGGAAACACCATATATTTT.